This T cell receptor (beta chain) stems from a study of CD8 T cell repertoires and HIV-1 epitope variants. Looking at the study overall: Epitopes were three Gag families plus Nef HW9 and YT9. A roughly 10-day culture received IL-2, IL-7 and IL-15 on days 3 and 7.

This clone was picked up a small number of times. The antigen is unknown. The data were produced by immunoSEQ multiplex PCR, yet TCRdb's version contains in-frame clones alone and is incomplete. The repertoire holds about 1,200 clones, with roughly three quarters as singletons. The sample consisted of cultured CD8+ T cells derived from PBMCs. The TCR sequence derives from a male donor with HIV.

In nucleotides, the CDR3 is TGTGCCAGCAGTTTTACGACTAGCGGGAACTTAAACACCGGGGAGCTGTTTTTT. Amino acid sequence: CASSFTTSGNLNTGELFF. The chain combines TRBV27 with TRBJ2-2; 11 bases match TRBD2. J gave up 2 bases and V 3 bases, and 8 bases lay outside the gene matches. The CDR3 has 18 amino acids. Looked up from germline, CDR1 is MNHEY and CDR2 is SMNVEV (reference sequence).